This T cell receptor beta chain was documented in a study of T cell clonotyping in hematopoietic cell transplantation. Sequencing used immunoSEQ multiplex PCR; TCRdb keeps in-frame clones, though not all of them. The table includes approximately 20,000 clones, more than 60% detected once. Overall study findings and caveats: Without cell sorting, CD4 versus CD8 contributions remain unresolved. At the given depth, recipient repertoires were over 95% de novo clonotypes. After transplant, recipient diversity fell while pathologically expanded clonotypes grew through day 180. Higher Inverse Simpson Index values in graft donor and pretransplant recipient predicted broader posttransplant TCR diversity.

V was clipped by 11 bases and J by 15 bases; unmatched bases: 23. Germline V CDR1 and CDR2: MNHNY, SVGAGI (reference sequence). The CDR3 sequence is 15 residues long. To note about this clone: Its target is not known.

The sequencing input was peripheral blood mononuclear cells. The source of this sequence is a man aged 60 to 69 in good health. Some clones in this sample may be carry-over from other donors' samples. V gene TRBV6-6 combines with J gene TRBJ2-2, with 8 bases lining up with TRBD1. CDR3 DNA: TGTGCCTCGTCCCCCGGGACAGGAAGTTCTGGGTCGGTGTTTTTT. This gives the protein CASSPGTGSSGSVFF.